The TCR beta chain under discussion was sequenced for a study of blood T cell repertoires in COVID-19. Study summary: The United States, Italy and Spain were the sources of the acute and convalescent COVID-19 samples. T cells, B-cell-depleted T cells, or PBMCs supplied cDNA or gDNA.

Per the authors' pipeline: Amplification of reference gene primers was used by the study to estimate nucleated cell counts. Assay: immunoSEQ multiplex PCR; the TCRdb copy retains only in-frame clones and omits some. From that table come the V and J calls and clone size; the DNA was used to work out D and trimming. The sample lists 150,000 or so clones, about 89% occurring once. Sequencing was carried out using peripheral blood. This receptor was taken from a man aged 45-65 years with acute or convalescent COVID-19.

In DNA form, the CDR3 reads TGTGCCAGTAGACCCTTAGCGGGGGCGTATGGCTACACCTTC. Encoded protein: CASRPLAGAYGYTF. The chain uses TRBV19 and TRBJ1-2, with D maybe TRBD1 (6 bases). This CDR3 spans 14 amino acids. From germline, CDR1 is LNHDA and CDR2 SQIVND (reference sequence). Between the trimmed V and J ends, which lost 6 bases and 5 bases, there was a span of 16 bases.